Each of the 21 T cell receptor beta chains below was sequenced from the same sample in a study of blood T cell repertoires in COVID-19. The assay was immunoSEQ multiplex PCR, and TCRdb's table has in-frame clones only and misses some. The sample records 210,000 or so clones, around nine tenths being singletons. The material sequenced was PBMCs or T cells enriched from blood (not recorded which). These receptors were obtained from a woman in her 30s who had been exposed to COVID-19.

This clone was seen just once. The genes are TRBV10-2 and TRBJ1-2; D ambiguous. V dropped 2 bases and J dropped 11 bases, with 12 bases sitting between them. The germline V gene has CDR1 WSHSY and CDR2 SAAADI. This CDR3 has 12 amino acids. The CDR3: CASSEGRARYTF. The CDR3 DNA reads as TGCGCCAGCAGTGAGGGGCGGGCGCGGTACACCTTC.

The rearrangement links TRBV7-6 to TRBJ2-3, with 8 positions matching TRBD2. The CDR3 consists of 15 residues. Germline CDR1 is SGHVS and CDR2 is FNYEAQ. V shed 2 bases and J 3 bases; nucleotides not matched to a gene: 4. CDR3 nucleotides: TGTGCCAGCAGCTTAAGCGGGAGCGGGACAGATACGCAGTATTTT. The encoded protein is CASSLSGSGTDTQYF.

The chain combines TRBV7-3 with TRBJ2-1; D uncertain. The CDR3 loop spans 13 amino acids. The V end lost 3 bases, the J end lost 5 bases, and 8 bases lay between the germline ends. The germline V gene encodes CDR1 SGHTA and CDR2 FQGTGA. Written as DNA, the CDR3 is TGTGCCAGCAGCTTTGGAGTCCACAATGAGCAGTTCTTC. This codes for CASSFGVHNEQFF.

This clone was counted once. This chain connects TRBV2 to TRBJ1-2; 7 nucleotides match TRBD1. After removal of 10 bases from V and 0 bases from J, the junction contained 5 bases not matched to a gene. The CDR3 totals 13 residues. CDR1 is SNHLY, CDR2 FYNNEI, per germline. The CDR3 DNA is TGTGCCATCTCACAGGGGCCTAACTATGGCTACACCTTC. Translation gives CAISQGPNYGYTF.

This rearrangement joins TRBV12-3 or TRBV12-4 to TRBJ2-1, with D perhaps matching TRBD2 (6 bases). Trimming cost V 6 bases and J 7 bases, with 13 bases left between them. This CDR3 has 13 residues. CDR3 sequence: CASSGSMGNEQFF. The DNA of the CDR3 is TGTGCCAGCAGCGGGAGTATGGGGAATGAGCAGTTCTTC.

The chain employs TRBV10-1 and TRBJ2-3, with a weak D call TRBD1 (6 bases). Trimming removed 2 bases at V and 0 bases at J, with 15 bases between. This CDR3 is 17 amino acids long. Looked up from germline, CDR1 is WNHNN and CDR2 is SYGVQD (reference sequence). This CDR3 reads CASSEVGQSDSTDTQYF. CDR3 sequence (DNA): TGCGCCAGCAGTGAGGTCGGACAGAGTGATAGCACAGATACGCAGTATTTT.

This chain connects TRBV27 to TRBJ1-1; TRBD1 agrees at 10 bases. Germline CDR1 MNHEY, CDR2 SMNVEV (reference sequence). V lost 6 bases, J lost 5 bases, and 3 bases stayed unmatched. CDR3 length: 13 amino acids. Here the CDR3 DNA reads TGTGCCAGCAGGGGACAGGGGCGGACTGAAGCTTTCTTT. This codes for CASRGQGRTEAFF.

DNA for the CDR3: TGCGCCAGCAGCACCGGGACACCTTCCTACGAGCAGTACTTC. It encodes CASSTGTPSYEQYF. The chain employs TRBV5-1 and TRBJ2-7; possibly TRBD1 for D (6 bases). The germline gives CDR1 SGHRS, CDR2 YFSETQ. Trimming stripped 4 bases from V and 1 base from J, with 12 bases between. This CDR3 contains 14 residues.

In this sample, this clone turned up once. In DNA form, the CDR3 reads TGTGCCAGCAGTTGGCGGACAGGGGTCTACGAGCAGTACTTC. Translating it yields CASSWRTGVYEQYF. The J gene is TRBJ2-7, the V gene TRBV2; 9 bases are a match to TRBD1. Unmatched junction bases numbered 5, after V lost 5 bases and J lost 3 bases. Germline V gene sequence: CDR1 SNHLY, CDR2 FYNNEI. The CDR3 covers 14 residues.

The rearrangement uses TRBV5-1 and TRBJ2-7; 9 bases are shared with TRBD1. Germline lookup yields CDR1 SGHRS and CDR2 YFSETQ. Unmatched junction bases numbered 12, after V lost 2 bases and J lost 9 bases. The CDR3 is 15 residues long. The DNA for the CDR3 is TGCGCCAGCAGCTTTAGGACAGGGGTTTCTCACGCGCAGTACTTC. Translation: CASSFRTGVSHAQYF. Combining the CDR3 with reference TRBV5-1 and TRBJ2-7 gives the whole variable domain KAGVTQTPRYLIKTRGQQVTLSCSPISGHRSVSWYQQTPGQGLQFLFEYFSETQRNKGNFPGRFSGRQFSNSRSEMNVSTLELGDSALYLCASSFRTGVSHAQYFGPGTRLTVT.

The V and J genes are TRBV30 and TRBJ2-1; 11 bases are a match to TRBD2. The V gene end was trimmed by 3 bases and the J gene end by 0 bases; junction bases not matched to a gene: 13. CDR3 length equals 19 residues. The V gene's germline CDR1 is GTSNPN and CDR2 SVGIG (reference sequence). The CDR3 DNA is TGTGCCTGGAGACCACGGGGGACTAGCGGAACGAGCTCCTACAATGAGCAGTTCTTC. Encoded protein: CAWRPRGTSGTSSYNEQFF.

The chain joins TRBV5-5 to TRBJ1-2; 7 bases agree with TRBD1. In germline, CDR1 is SGHKS, CDR2 YYEKEE (reference sequence). The CDR3 has 14 residues. Trimming took 2 bases from V and 4 from J; bases not matched to a gene: 5. CDR3 DNA: TGTGCCAGCAGCTTCCAGGGGACAGCCTATGGCTACACCTTC. Protein: CASSFQGTAYGYTF.

Only a few counts were recorded for this clone. The chain couples TRBV18 to TRBJ1-6; D unclear. Germline V CDR1 and CDR2: KGHSH, LQKENI. With 4 bases removed from V and 10 bases from J, the gap between germline ends came to 14 bases. CDR3 length: 14 residues. For the CDR3, the DNA is TGTGCCAGCTCACTGGAAGGGAGGTTCTCACCCCTCCACTTT. Amino acid sequence: CASSLEGRFSPLHF.

V is TRBV5-6 and J is TRBJ2-7; TRBD2 aligns across 9 bases. Germline CDR1 and CDR2: SGHDT and YYEEEE. CDR3 length: 15 residues. Trimming took 0 bases from V and 11 from J; bases not matched to a gene: 12. CDR3 DNA sequence: TGTGCCAGCAGCTTGGGGGCGGGTCTAGCGGGGACAAAGTACTTC. Its translation: CASSLGAGLAGTKYF.

The rearrangement links TRBV9 to TRBJ2-7, with D perhaps TRBD2 (5 bases). The length of the CDR3 is 14 residues. From germline, CDR1 is SGDLS and CDR2 YYNGEE. Trimming cost V 0 bases and J 1 base, with 8 bases left between them. CDR3 in DNA: TGTGCCAGCAGCGTAGCGACGGGATCCTACGAGCAGTACTTC. Translation: CASSVATGSYEQYF. Variable domain in full (rest from reference TRBV9 and TRBJ2-7): DSGVTQTPKHLITATGQRVTLRCSPRSGDLSVYWYQQSLDQGLQFLIQYYNGEERAKGNILERFSAQQFPDLHSELNLSSLELGDSALYFCASSVATGSYEQYFGPGTRLTVT.

The chain joins TRBV12-3 or TRBV12-4 to TRBJ2-7, with TRBD2 identical over 7 bases. V lost 6 bases, J lost 2 bases, and 4 bases stayed unmatched. CDR3 length: 13 amino acids. CDR3 bases: TGTGCCAGCAGGGCGGCGGGAGCCTACGAGCAGTACTTC. It specifies CASRAAGAYEQYF.

The chain uses TRBV19 and TRBJ1-4, with no clear D. From germline, CDR1 is LNHDA and CDR2 SQIVND (reference sequence). The CDR3 has 12 residues. Trimming stripped 6 bases from V and 5 bases from J, with 7 bases between. Written as DNA, the CDR3 is TGTGCCAGTAGGCACAGAAATGAAAAACTGTTTTTT. This gives the protein CASRHRNEKLFF.

This clone was recorded a few times. V gene TRBV9 combines with J gene TRBJ2-5; D is undetermined. The CDR3 totals 13 residues. Germline values: CDR1 SGDLS, CDR2 YYNGEE. The V end was cut by 0 bases, the J end by 5 bases, with 8 bases between. CDR3 sequence reads: CASSVGLSETQYF. DNA for the CDR3: TGTGCCAGCAGCGTAGGGCTTTCCGAGACCCAGTACTTC.

CDR3 coding DNA: TGTGCCAGCAGCTTAACTACACAGGGCCCTGGAAACACCATATATTTT. The encoded protein is CASSLTTQGPGNTIYF. The chain carries TRBV7-9 and TRBJ1-3; D perhaps matches TRBD1 (6 bases). The CDR3 has 16 residues. The germline CDR1 and CDR2 sequences are SEHNR and FQNEAQ (reference sequence). Trimming removed 2 bases from V and 2 bases from J, with 13 bases in between.

The chain uses TRBV7-9 and TRBJ1-6, with TRBD1 matching 7 bases. Losses at the gene ends were 4 bases for V and 3 bases for J; bases not matched to a gene: 9. Germline CDR1 SEHNR, CDR2 FQNEAQ (reference sequence). The length of the CDR3 is 17 residues. The DNA for the CDR3 is TGTGCCAGCAGCTCCGGGCACCGGGACAGCTATAATTCACCCCTCCACTTT. It specifies CASSSGHRDSYNSPLHF.

The V and J genes are TRBV4-1 and TRBJ2-7; TRBD1 agrees at 10 bases. The V gene end was trimmed by 3 bases and the J gene end by 2 bases; junction bases not matched to a gene: 4. CDR1 and CDR2 from the germline V gene are MGHRA and YSYEKL. This CDR3 is built from 15 residues. CDR3 sequence reads: CASSHTGTGAYEQYF. The CDR3 DNA follows: TGCGCCAGCAGCCACACCGGGACAGGGGCCTACGAGCAGTACTTC.